One and the same sample provided the 18 T cell receptor beta chains below, sequenced in a study of post-analysis software for immune sequencing data. Overall study results and limits: Relative to controls, patients had 5 or 6 TRBV segments at higher frequency, with TRBV5-6, TRBV5-1 and TRBV20-1 among these.

Their cognate antigens are unknown. The authors incorporated unique molecular identifiers into the TCR beta cDNA libraries. MiXCR, applied by TCRdb to the PCR reads, yields one record per CDR3 protein. This repertoire shows a few hundred thousand distinct CDR3 sequences, roughly 35% found once; its top ten account for roughly 13%. The material sequenced was blood. These receptors came from a girl aged 5-17 years with multiple sclerosis.

The V call is TRBV29-1, the J call TRBJ2-3; D is undetermined. From germline, CDR1 is SQVTM and CDR2 ANQGSEA. The V end was cut by 4 bases, the J end by 3 bases, with 5 bases between. CDR3 size: 11 residues. This CDR3 reads CSVARTDTQYF. CDR3 DNA: TGCAGCGTTGCCAGAACAGATACGCAGTATTTT.

This clonotype was seen just once. At one end the junction does not follow the germline gene, possibly because of a read error. The chain has TRBV6-4 and TRBJ2-2; 9 bases match TRBD2. CDR3 length: 15 amino acids. Germline assignment: CDR1 MRHNA and CDR2 SNTAGT. The DNA of the CDR3 is TGTGCCGGCAGTCCCGCGGGAGGGGACACCGGGGAGCTGTTTTTT. This encodes CAGSPAGGDTGELFF.

The V gene is TRBV12-3 or TRBV12-4, the J gene TRBJ2-3; 7 bases align to TRBD1. The CDR3 is 20 amino acids. J was trimmed by 4 bases and V by 6 bases; bases with no gene match: 25. For the CDR3, the DNA is TGTGCCAGCAGCCCTAAGGGGATCTTCCTAGGGGGCAGAAGGCCAGATACGCAGTATTTT. Its translation: CASSPKGIFLGGRRPDTQYF.

This chain connects TRBV29-1 to TRBJ1-5, with D perhaps matching TRBD1 (5 bases). The V gene lost 6 bases and the J gene lost 2 bases, with 11 bases spanning the gap. Germline CDR1 SQVTM, CDR2 ANQGSEA. The CDR3 consists of 13 residues. The CDR3 DNA reads TGCAGCGTCCTGCCGGGGGGCAATCAGCCCCAGCATTTT. This translates into CSVLPGGNQPQHF.

This sequence joins TRBV28 and TRBJ2-1; the match to TRBD2 covers 11 bases. In germline, CDR1 is MDHEN, CDR2 SYDVKM. The CDR3 runs to 17 residues. V shed 6 bases, J shed 7 bases, and the junction held 14 bases outside the gene matches. CDR3: CASSVPSSGGAWNEQFF. The CDR3, as DNA: TGTGCCAGCAGCGTACCCAGTAGCGGGGGGGCTTGGAATGAGCAGTTCTTC. Using reference TRBV28 and TRBJ2-1 for the parts outside the CDR3, the full variable domain is DVKVTQSSRYLVKRTGEKVFLECVQDMDHENMFWYRQDPGLGLRLIYFSYDVKMKEKGDIPEGYSVSREKKERFSLILESASTNQTSMYLCASSVPSSGGAWNEQFFGPGTRLTVL.

CDR3 sequence (DNA): TGTGCGGCCAACGGACTAGCCGGGGATACGCAGTATTTT. This codes for CAANGLAGDTQYF. The chain combines TRBV15 with TRBJ2-3; the match to TRBD2 covers 8 bases. Germline values: CDR1 LNHNV, CDR2 YYDKDF (reference sequence). The CDR3 spans 13 residues.

This clonotype has a handful of counts. The chain combines TRBV6-5 with TRBJ2-1; 8 bases fit TRBD2. V lost 0 bases and J lost 8; bases outside the gene matches: 6. This CDR3 is 15 amino acids long. Germline V gene lookup returns CDR1 MNHEY and CDR2 SVGAGI. CDR3 bases: TGTGCCAGCAGTTACTCGGACGGGGGGGCGTATGAGCAGTTCTTC. It yields the protein CASSYSDGGAYEQFF.

V gene TRBV5-1 combines with J gene TRBJ2-1; 10 positions agree with TRBD2. CDR3 length: 15 residues. V shed 4 bases, J shed 2 bases, and the junction held 3 bases outside the gene matches. From germline, CDR1 is SGHRS and CDR2 YFSETQ. The CDR3 DNA is TGCGCCAGCAGCATTAGCGGGGGGACCTACAATGAGCAGTTCTTC. Amino acid sequence: CASSISGGTYNEQFF.

The chain recombines TRBV20-1 with TRBJ1-4; maybe TRBD1 (5 bases). The CDR3 totals 14 residues. Germline V gene lookup returns CDR1 DFQATT and CDR2 SNEGSKA (reference sequence). V lost 3 bases and J 7 bases, leaving 15 bases between the germline ends. The CDR3 coding sequence is TGCAGTGCTAGGGGGACGGGGAGGACTGAAAAACTGTTTTTT. This translates into CSARGTGRTEKLFF.

This sequence joins TRBV10-3 and TRBJ2-3; 10 bases are a match to TRBD2. The CDR3 sequence is 21 residues long. Per the germline V gene, CDR1 is ENHRY and CDR2 is SYGVKD. V lost 3 bases, J lost 3 bases, and 21 bases stayed unmatched. The CDR3 spells CAISDPLPARAGTSVTDTQYF. DNA for the CDR3: TGTGCCATCAGTGATCCCCTCCCAGCCAGAGCCGGGACTAGCGTTACAGATACGCAGTATTTT.

The table lists this clonotype with a few counts. The genes are TRBV10-3 and TRBJ2-5, with 10 bases lining up with TRBD2. The CDR3 has 14 residues. J was trimmed by 4 bases and V by 5 bases; bases with no gene match: 4. CDR1 and CDR2 from the germline V gene are ENHRY and SYGVKD. In DNA, the CDR3 is TGTGCCATCAGTTCGAGCGGGGGGGCAGAGACCCAGTACTTC. Translated, it gives CAISSSGGAETQYF.

The chain couples TRBV20-1 to TRBJ2-1; D uncertain. The CDR3 has 10 residues. Germline V lookup: CDR1 DFQATT, CDR2 SNEGSKA (reference sequence). V was clipped by 5 bases and J by 6 bases, with 5 bases between them. CDR3 bases: TGCAGTGCTTTCATCAATGAGCAGTTCTTC. This translates into CSAFINEQFF.

To note about this clonotype: A much larger clone lies a single base off, so this may be a read error. The CDR3 nucleotides are TGTGCCTGCAGTTTAGCTGGACAGGGGAATGGCTACACCTTC. Translating it yields CACSLAGQGNGYTF. The V gene is TRBV12-3 or TRBV12-4, the J gene TRBJ1-2; TRBD1 matches 9 bases. This CDR3 contains 14 residues.

There are a few counts of this clonotype. V and J are TRBV9 and TRBJ1-6, with D possibly TRBD1 on 6 matching bases. This CDR3 region has 15 residues. Germline V gene data show CDR1 as SGDLS and CDR2 as YYNGEE. V lost 3 bases, J lost 5 bases, and 12 bases lay in between. The CDR3 sequence is CASSEGGTNNSPLHF. CDR3 DNA: TGTGCCAGCAGCGAGGGGGGAACTAATAATTCACCCCTCCACTTT.

A few counts support this clonotype. V usage is TRBV5-1 and J usage is TRBJ2-1, with TRBD2 matching over 7 bases. With V trimmed by 0 bases and J by 7 bases, 10 bases remained unmatched. The CDR3 runs 16 residues. The V gene's germline CDR1 is SGHRS and CDR2 YFSETQ. For the CDR3, the DNA is TGCGCCAGCAGCTTGGAAGCGGGGACCGTTGGAAATGAGCAGTTCTTC. It encodes CASSLEAGTVGNEQFF. Variable domain in full (rest from reference TRBV5-1 and TRBJ2-1): KAGVTQTPRYLIKTRGQQVTLSCSPISGHRSVSWYQQTPGQGLQFLFEYFSETQRNKGNFPGRFSGRQFSNSRSEMNVSTLELGDSALYLCASSLEAGTVGNEQFFGPGTRLTVL.

This clonotype was found a few times. The chain employs TRBV10-2 and TRBJ1-2, with D maybe TRBD1 (5 bases). The CDR3 totals 14 residues. Per germline, CDR1 WSHSY and CDR2 SAAADI. V was clipped by 7 bases and J by 8 bases, with 20 bases between them. The CDR3 spells CASMPQGGNWGYTF. In DNA, the CDR3 is TGCGCCAGCATGCCCCAGGGCGGGAATTGGGGCTACACCTTC.

This clonotype has just a few counts. The chain couples TRBV29-1 to TRBJ2-1; D is undetermined. The CDR3 contains 15 residues. Trimming shortened V by 0 bases and J by 0 bases, and 9 bases separated the two germline ends. From germline, CDR1 is SQVTM and CDR2 ANQGSEA. The chain's CDR3 is CSVEDQVLSYNEQFF. CDR3 DNA sequence: TGCAGCGTTGAAGATCAGGTTCTCTCCTACAATGAGCAGTTCTTC.

The chain recombines TRBV7-9 with TRBJ1-2, with D possibly TRBD1 on 6 matching bases. The V end lost 5 bases, the J end lost 6 bases, and 22 bases lay between the germline ends. This CDR3 is built from 16 residues. Germline CDR1 reads SEHNR; CDR2 reads FQNEAQ (reference sequence). The CDR3 loop is CASSLRGTPSGNGYTF. CDR3 nucleotides: TGTGCCAGCAGCCTCCGGGGGACACCGTCGGGGAATGGCTACACCTTC.